The next 8 T cell receptor beta chains were all read from a single sample in a study of T-cell reconstitution after alpha-beta-depleted transplantation in children (dated by TCRdb to about 2016). Receptors were amplified or captured by PCR. The reads were generated on an Illumina HiSeq 2500. TCR library preparation used molecular barcoding, with unique molecular identifiers applied to normalize quantification of the TCRbeta repertoire. TCRdb reran the public reads through fastp at Q25 and MiXCR, keeping productive beta chains. Each CDR3 protein appears once, grouped with its most common genes and DNA. This sample lists around 400,000 distinct CDR3 sequences; around 21% were detected once. The ten largest clones represent 3.5% to 4% of the sample. Sequences were derived from PBMCs from the stem cell graft donor, sampled from the stem cell graft. These receptors came from a human donor who donated a stem cell graft to a child with acute myeloid leukemia.

This clonotype was picked up a small number of times. The chain recombines TRBV4-1 with TRBJ2-7; 9 bases are a match to TRBD1. The V and J ends lost 4 bases and 4 bases, in that order; junction bases with no gene match: 17. The V gene's germline CDR1 is MGHRA and CDR2 YSYEKL. This CDR3 has 18 residues. CDR3 nucleotide sequence: TGCGCCAGCAGCCCCAGACCCCCATTCCGGGACAGGGAGTACGAGCAGTACTTC. Translated: CASSPRPPFRDREYEQYF.

There are a few counts of this clonotype. This chain links TRBV12-3 or TRBV12-4 with TRBJ2-1; D is unclear. Trimming took off 8 bases at V and 10 bases at J, with 15 bases between the two ends. The CDR3 consists of 12 residues. The DNA of the CDR3 is TGTGCCAGCCGGACGGATTCGCGGGAGCAGTTCTTC. Amino acid sequence: CASRTDSREQFF.

J is TRBJ2-1 and V is TRBV12-3 or TRBV12-4; D might be TRBD1 (6 bases). The germline V and J ends were trimmed by 6 bases and 6 bases, with 21 bases remaining between them. This CDR3 contains 16 residues. The CDR3 nucleotides read TGTGCCAGCAGCCCAACTCAGGGGTACCTTGTCAATGAGCAGTTCTTC. This gives the protein CASSPTQGYLVNEQFF.

This clonotype was detected ten times or more. The chain couples TRBV20-1 to TRBJ2-5; D is undetermined. Germline V gene sequence: CDR1 DFQATT, CDR2 SNEGSKA (reference sequence). Trimming took 6 bases from V and 6 from J, leaving 14 bases between them. This CDR3 comprises 12 residues. The CDR3 sequence: CSAPMGVKTQYF. CDR3 nucleotide sequence: TGCAGTGCCCCCATGGGCGTGAAGACCCAGTACTTC.

This clonotype was seen more than once but under ten times. This rearrangement joins TRBV20-1 to TRBJ2-1, with TRBD2 identical over 10 bases. This CDR3 region has 16 residues. CDR1 and CDR2 (germline): DFQATT, SNEGSKA (reference sequence). Losses at the gene ends were 1 base for V and 4 bases for J; bases not matched to a gene: 7. As DNA, the CDR3 is TGCAGTGCTAGAGTTCGAGCGGGAGGGAATTACAATGAGCAGTTCTTC. Protein sequence: CSARVRAGGNYNEQFF.

The chain has TRBV27 and TRBJ2-7, with D unclear. The CDR3 runs to 14 residues. Trimming took 4 bases from V and 2 from J, leaving 12 bases between them. Germline loops: CDR1 MNHEY, CDR2 SMNVEV (reference sequence). The CDR3 coding sequence is TGTGCCAGCAGTTCAGGCGGACGGGCCTACGAGCAGTACTTC. Protein product: CASSSGGRAYEQYF.

The table lists this clonotype with a few counts. This chain links TRBV20-1 with TRBJ1-2; 10 bases are shared with TRBD1. The CDR3 contains 15 residues. Germline V gene data show CDR1 as DFQATT and CDR2 as SNEGSKA (reference sequence). With 5 bases clipped from V and 8 bases from J, the junction kept 14 bases outside the gene matches. CDR3 sequence: CSAQKPGQGNSGYTF. Written as DNA, the CDR3 is TGCAGTGCTCAAAAACCGGGACAGGGGAATAGCGGCTACACCTTC.

This clonotype was picked up many times. The V call is TRBV5-6, the J call TRBJ2-7; D might be TRBD2 (6 bases). The CDR3 spans 15 residues. The germline gives CDR1 SGHDT, CDR2 YYEEEE. Trimming shortened V by 0 bases and J by 4 bases, and 14 bases separated the two germline ends. DNA of the CDR3: TGTGCCAGCAGCTTGGTGGCGCGGGAATTTTACGAGCAGTACTTC. It encodes CASSLVAREFYEQYF.